This TCR beta chain was captured in a study of T cell responses to AZD1222 COVID-19 vaccine. Study-level results: Spike-specific TCR depth and breadth grew after two AZD1222 doses. Recipients of AZD1222 seropositive at baseline numbered only 6 or 7. Variant regions that are unmutated are reportedly the target of nearly half of spike-specific TCRs. Spike-wide coverage was observed for vaccine-associated CD4 TCRs, with dominant responses at 160-218 and 743-854.

Trimming left V 1 base short and J 1 base short, with 8 bases between. CDR3 size: 16 residues. CDR1 and CDR2 (germline): MGHRA, YSYEKL. As to this clone: What it binds is unknown.

Data came from immunoSEQ multiplex PCR; TCRdb stores just in-frame clones and leaves some out. This sample has 100,000 to 150,000 clones, with around 92% found just once. The V and J genes are TRBV4-1 and TRBJ1-6; D remains ambiguous. The sample was peripheral blood, taken on day 0 of AZD1222 vaccination. The sequence derives from an adult in good health. CDR3 protein: CASSQGPRSYNSPLHF. CDR3 bases: TGCGCCAGCAGCCAAGGACCCAGGTCCTATAATTCACCCCTCCACTTT.